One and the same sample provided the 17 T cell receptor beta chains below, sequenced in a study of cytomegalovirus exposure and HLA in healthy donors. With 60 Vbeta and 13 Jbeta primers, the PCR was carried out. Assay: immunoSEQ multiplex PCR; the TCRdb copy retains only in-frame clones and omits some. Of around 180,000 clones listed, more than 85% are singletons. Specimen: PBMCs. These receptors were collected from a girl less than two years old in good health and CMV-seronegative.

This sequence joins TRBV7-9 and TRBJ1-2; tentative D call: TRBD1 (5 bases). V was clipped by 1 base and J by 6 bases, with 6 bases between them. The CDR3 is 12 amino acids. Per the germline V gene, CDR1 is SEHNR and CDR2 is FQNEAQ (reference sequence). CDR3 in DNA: TGTGCCAGCAGCTTAGTAGGGGATGGCTACACCTTC. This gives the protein CASSLVGDGYTF.

The CDR3 sequence: CASSTSGQWSNQPQHF. The CDR3, as DNA: TGTGCCAGTAGTACCTCCGGACAGTGGTCCAATCAGCCCCAGCATTTT. The chain recombines TRBV19 with TRBJ1-5, with D possibly being TRBD1 (6 bases). The CDR3 is made up of 16 amino acids. V lost 4 bases and J lost 3, with 16 bases in between. CDR1 and CDR2 from the germline V gene are LNHDA and SQIVND (reference sequence). Together with reference TRBV19 and TRBJ1-5, the CDR3 gives the full variable domain: DGGITQSPKYLFRKEGQNVTLSCEQNLNHDAMYWYRQDPGQGLRLIYYSQIVNDFQKGDIAEGYSVSREKKESFPLTVTSAQKNPTAFYLCASSTSGQWSNQPQHFGDGTRLSIL.

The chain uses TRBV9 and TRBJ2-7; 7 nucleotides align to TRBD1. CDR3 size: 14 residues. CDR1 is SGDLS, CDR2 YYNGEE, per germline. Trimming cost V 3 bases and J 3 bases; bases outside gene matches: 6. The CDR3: CASSATGRNYEQYF. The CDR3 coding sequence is TGTGCCAGCAGCGCGACAGGGCGAAACTACGAGCAGTACTTC. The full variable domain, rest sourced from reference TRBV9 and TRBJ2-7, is DSGVTQTPKHLITATGQRVTLRCSPRSGDLSVYWYQQSLDQGLQFLIQYYNGEERAKGNILERFSAQQFPDLHSELNLSSLELGDSALYFCASSATGRNYEQYFGPGTRLTVT.

The DNA of the CDR3 is TGTGCCAGCACTCTTGGGCCTTCTTCAGATACGCAGTATTTT. Its translation: CASTLGPSSDTQYF. The chain joins TRBV7-3 to TRBJ2-3; D ambiguous. The V gene lost 7 bases and the J gene lost 4 bases, with 15 bases spanning the gap. Germline V lookup: CDR1 SGHTA, CDR2 FQGTGA. The CDR3 totals 14 residues. Full variable domain (missing parts from reference TRBV7-3 and TRBJ2-3): GAGVSQTPSNKVTEKGKYVELRCDPISGHTALYWYRQSLGQGPEFLIYFQGTGAADDSGLPNDRFFAVRPEGSVSTLKIQRTERGDSAVYLCASTLGPSSDTQYFGPGTRLTVL.

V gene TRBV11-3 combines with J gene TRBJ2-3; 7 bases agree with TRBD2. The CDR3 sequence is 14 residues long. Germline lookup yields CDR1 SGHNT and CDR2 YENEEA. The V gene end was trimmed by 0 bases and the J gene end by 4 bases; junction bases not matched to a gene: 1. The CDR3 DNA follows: TGTGCCAGCAGCTTAGAGCGGGGGTCAGATACGCAGTATTTT. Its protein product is CASSLERGSDTQYF.

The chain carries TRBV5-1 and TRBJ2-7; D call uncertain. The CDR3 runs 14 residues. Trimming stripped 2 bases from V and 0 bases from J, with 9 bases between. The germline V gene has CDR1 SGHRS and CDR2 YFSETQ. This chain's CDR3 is CASSFAGGSYEQYF. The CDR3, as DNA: TGCGCCAGCAGCTTCGCTGGCGGCTCCTACGAGCAGTACTTC.

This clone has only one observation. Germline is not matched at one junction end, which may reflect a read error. CDR3 coding DNA: TGTTCCAGCAGCTTAGCGAGACTAGTCCCTTACAATGAGCAGTTCTTC. Its protein product is CSSSLARLVPYNEQFF. The rearrangement links TRBV7-9 to TRBJ2-1, with D tentatively TRBD2 (6 bases). The germline gives CDR1 SEHNR, CDR2 FQNEAQ (reference sequence). This CDR3 is 16 amino acids long.

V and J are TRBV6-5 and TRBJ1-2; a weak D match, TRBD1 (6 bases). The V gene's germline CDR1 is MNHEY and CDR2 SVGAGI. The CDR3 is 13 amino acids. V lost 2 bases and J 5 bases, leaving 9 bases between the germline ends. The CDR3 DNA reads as TGTGCCAGCAGTTACCCACAGGGTTATGGCTACACCTTC. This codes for CASSYPQGYGYTF.

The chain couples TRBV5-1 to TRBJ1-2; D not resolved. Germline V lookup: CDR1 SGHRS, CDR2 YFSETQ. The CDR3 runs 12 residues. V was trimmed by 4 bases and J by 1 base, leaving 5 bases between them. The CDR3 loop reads CASSIDNYGYTF. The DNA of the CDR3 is TGCGCCAGCAGCATAGATAACTATGGCTACACCTTC. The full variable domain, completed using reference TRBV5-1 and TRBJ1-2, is KAGVTQTPRYLIKTRGQQVTLSCSPISGHRSVSWYQQTPGQGLQFLFEYFSETQRNKGNFPGRFSGRQFSNSRSEMNVSTLELGDSALYLCASSIDNYGYTFGSGTRLTVV.

Here the CDR3 reads CASSLNSQGLYYEQYF. The CDR3 DNA reads as TGTGCCAGCAGTTTAAACTCGCAGGGACTCTACTACGAGCAGTACTTC. The gene calls are TRBV27 and TRBJ2-5; a possible D gene is TRBD2 (6 bases). The DNA end is a closer match to TRBJ2-7, so the J assignment may be wrong. Looked up from germline, CDR1 is MNHEY and CDR2 is SMNVEV (reference sequence). The CDR3 is made up of 16 amino acids.

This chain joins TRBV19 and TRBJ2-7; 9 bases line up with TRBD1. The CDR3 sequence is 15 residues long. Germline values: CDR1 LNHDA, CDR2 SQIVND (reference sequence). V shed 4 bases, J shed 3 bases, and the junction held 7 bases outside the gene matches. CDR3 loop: CASSTSGQGNYEQYF. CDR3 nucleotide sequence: TGTGCCAGTAGTACGTCGGGACAGGGAAACTACGAGCAGTACTTC.

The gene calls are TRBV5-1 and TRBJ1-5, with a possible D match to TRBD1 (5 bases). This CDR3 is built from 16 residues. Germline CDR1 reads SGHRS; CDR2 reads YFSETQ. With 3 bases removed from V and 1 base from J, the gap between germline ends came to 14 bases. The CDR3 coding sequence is TGCGCCAGCAGCTCAGGGCCTAGGGCGAGCAATCAGCCCCAGCATTTT. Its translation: CASSSGPRASNQPQHF.

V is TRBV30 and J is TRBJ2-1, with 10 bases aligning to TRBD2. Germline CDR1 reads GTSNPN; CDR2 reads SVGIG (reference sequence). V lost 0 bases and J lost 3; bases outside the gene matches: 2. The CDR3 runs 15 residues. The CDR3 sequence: CAWSVGLADYNEQFF. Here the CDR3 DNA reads TGTGCCTGGAGTGTAGGACTAGCGGACTACAATGAGCAGTTCTTC. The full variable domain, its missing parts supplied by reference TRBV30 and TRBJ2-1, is SQTIHQWPATLVQPVGSPLSLECTVEGTSNPNLYWYRQAAGRGLQLLFYSVGIGQISSEVPQNLSASRPQDRQFILSSKKLLLSDSGFYLCAWSVGLADYNEQFFGPGTRLTVL.

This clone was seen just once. The CDR3 region has the DNA TGCGCCAGCAGCCAAGGTTCTGTCTCTAAACGAATGAACACTGAAGCTTTCTTT. The encoded protein is CASSQGSVSKRMNTEAFF. J is TRBJ1-1 and V is TRBV4-1; no clear D. V was trimmed by 1 base and J by 0 bases, leaving 18 bases between them. The CDR3 runs to 18 residues. Germline-derived CDR1 and CDR2 are MGHRA and YSYEKL.

The CDR3 nucleotides read TGTGCCAGCGGGGCGCGGAATGAAAAACTGTTTTTT. Translating gives CASGARNEKLFF. V usage is TRBV6-5 and J usage is TRBJ1-4; TRBD1 is a possible D gene (5 bases). This CDR3 comprises 12 residues. CDR1 is MNHEY, CDR2 SVGAGI, per germline. The germline V and J ends were trimmed by 8 bases and 5 bases, with 9 bases remaining between them.

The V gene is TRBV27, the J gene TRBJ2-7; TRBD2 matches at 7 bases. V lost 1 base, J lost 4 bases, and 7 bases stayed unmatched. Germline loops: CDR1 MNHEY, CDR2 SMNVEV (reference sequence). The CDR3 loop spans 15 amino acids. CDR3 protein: CASSLFLGRGYEQYF. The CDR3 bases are TGTGCCAGCAGTTTATTTTTGGGGAGGGGATACGAGCAGTACTTC.

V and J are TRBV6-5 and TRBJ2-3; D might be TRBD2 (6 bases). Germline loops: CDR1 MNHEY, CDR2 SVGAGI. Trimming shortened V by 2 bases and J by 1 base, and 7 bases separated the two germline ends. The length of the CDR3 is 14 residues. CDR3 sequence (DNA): TGTGCCAGCAGTTACGGCGGGGGCACAGATACGCAGTATTTT. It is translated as CASSYGGGTDTQYF.